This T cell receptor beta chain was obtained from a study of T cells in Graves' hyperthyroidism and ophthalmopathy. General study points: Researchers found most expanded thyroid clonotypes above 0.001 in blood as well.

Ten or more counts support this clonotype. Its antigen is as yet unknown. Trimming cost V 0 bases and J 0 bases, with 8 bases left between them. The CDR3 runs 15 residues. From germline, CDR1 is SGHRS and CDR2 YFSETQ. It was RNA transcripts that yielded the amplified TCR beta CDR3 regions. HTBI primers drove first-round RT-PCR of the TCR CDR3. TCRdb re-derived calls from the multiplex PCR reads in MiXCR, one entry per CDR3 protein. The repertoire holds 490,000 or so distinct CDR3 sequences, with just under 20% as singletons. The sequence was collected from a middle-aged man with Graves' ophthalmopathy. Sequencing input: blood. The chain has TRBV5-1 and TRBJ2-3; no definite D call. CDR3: CASSLDVGSTDTQYF. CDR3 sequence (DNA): TGCGCCAGCAGCTTGGATGTGGGGAGCACAGATACGCAGTATTTT.